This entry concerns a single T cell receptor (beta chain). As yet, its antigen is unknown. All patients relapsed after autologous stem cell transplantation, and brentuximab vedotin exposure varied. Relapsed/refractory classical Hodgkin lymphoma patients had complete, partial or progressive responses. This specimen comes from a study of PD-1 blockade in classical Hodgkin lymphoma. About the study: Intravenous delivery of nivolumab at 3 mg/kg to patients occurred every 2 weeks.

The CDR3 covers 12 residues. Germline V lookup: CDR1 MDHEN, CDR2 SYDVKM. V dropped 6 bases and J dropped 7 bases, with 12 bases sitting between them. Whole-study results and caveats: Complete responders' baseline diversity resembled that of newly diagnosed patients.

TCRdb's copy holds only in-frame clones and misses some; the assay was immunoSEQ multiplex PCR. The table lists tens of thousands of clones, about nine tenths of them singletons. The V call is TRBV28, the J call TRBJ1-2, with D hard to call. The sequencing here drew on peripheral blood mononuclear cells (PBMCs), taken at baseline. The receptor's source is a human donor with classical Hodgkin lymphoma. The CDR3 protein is CASSLSRGGYTF. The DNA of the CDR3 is TGTGCCAGCAGCTTGAGTCGGGGTGGCTACACCTTC.